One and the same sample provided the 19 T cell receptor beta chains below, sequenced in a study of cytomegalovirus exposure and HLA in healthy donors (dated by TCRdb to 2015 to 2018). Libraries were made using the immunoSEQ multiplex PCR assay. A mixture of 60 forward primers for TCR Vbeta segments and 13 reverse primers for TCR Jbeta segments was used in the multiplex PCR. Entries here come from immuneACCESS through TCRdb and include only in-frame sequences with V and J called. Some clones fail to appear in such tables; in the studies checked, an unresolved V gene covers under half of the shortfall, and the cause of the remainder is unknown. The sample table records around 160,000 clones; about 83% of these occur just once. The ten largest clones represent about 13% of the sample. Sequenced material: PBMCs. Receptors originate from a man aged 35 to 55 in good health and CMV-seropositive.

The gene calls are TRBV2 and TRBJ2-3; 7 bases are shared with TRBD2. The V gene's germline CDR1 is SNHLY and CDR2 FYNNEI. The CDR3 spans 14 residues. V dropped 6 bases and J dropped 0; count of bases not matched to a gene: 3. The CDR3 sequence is CASRRGGSTDTQYF. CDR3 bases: TGTGCCAGCAGGAGGGGAGGGAGCACAGATACGCAGTATTTT.

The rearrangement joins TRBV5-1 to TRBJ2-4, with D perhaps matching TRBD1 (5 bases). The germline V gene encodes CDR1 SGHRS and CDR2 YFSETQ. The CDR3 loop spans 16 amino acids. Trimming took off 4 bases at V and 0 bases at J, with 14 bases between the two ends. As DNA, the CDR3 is TGCGCCAGCAGCCAAGACAGTTTACTAGCCAAAAACATTCAGTACTTC. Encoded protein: CASSQDSLLAKNIQYF.

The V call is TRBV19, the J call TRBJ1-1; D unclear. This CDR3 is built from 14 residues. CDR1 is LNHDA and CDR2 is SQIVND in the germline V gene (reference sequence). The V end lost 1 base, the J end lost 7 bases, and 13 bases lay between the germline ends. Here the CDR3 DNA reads TGTGCCAGTAGTATAGGGGTCCCTTCGGGTGAAGCTTTCTTT. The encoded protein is CASSIGVPSGEAFF.

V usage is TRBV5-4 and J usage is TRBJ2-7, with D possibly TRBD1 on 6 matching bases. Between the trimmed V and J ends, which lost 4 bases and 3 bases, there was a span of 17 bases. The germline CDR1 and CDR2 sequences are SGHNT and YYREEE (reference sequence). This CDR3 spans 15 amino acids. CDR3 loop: CASSIGTRGDYEQYF. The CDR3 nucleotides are TGTGCCAGCAGCATTGGGACACGAGGGGACTACGAGCAGTACTTC.

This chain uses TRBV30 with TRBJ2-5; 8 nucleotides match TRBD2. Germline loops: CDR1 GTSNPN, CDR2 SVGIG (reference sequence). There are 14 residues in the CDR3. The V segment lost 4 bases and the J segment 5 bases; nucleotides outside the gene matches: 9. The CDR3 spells CAWNSGTGGETQYF. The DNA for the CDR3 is TGTGCCTGGAATAGCGGGACCGGCGGGGAGACCCAGTACTTC.

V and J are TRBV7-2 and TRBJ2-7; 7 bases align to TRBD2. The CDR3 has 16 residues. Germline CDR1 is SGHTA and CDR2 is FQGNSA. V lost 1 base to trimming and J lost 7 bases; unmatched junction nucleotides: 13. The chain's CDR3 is CASSLDGASGLGEQYF. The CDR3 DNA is TGTGCCAGCAGCTTAGACGGCGCTAGCGGTCTAGGGGAGCAGTACTTC.

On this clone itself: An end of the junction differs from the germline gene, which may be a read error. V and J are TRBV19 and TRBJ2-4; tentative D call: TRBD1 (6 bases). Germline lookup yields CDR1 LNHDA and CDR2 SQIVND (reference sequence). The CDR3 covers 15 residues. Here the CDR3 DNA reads TGTGCCAGTAGTATATCCCAGGGGATCAAAAACAGTCAGTACTTC. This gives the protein CASSISQGIKNSQYF.

The CDR3 reads CASSLGSSYNEQFF. The DNA for the CDR3 is TGTGCCAGCAGTTTAGGGAGCTCCTACAATGAGCAGTTCTTC. The chain couples TRBV27 to TRBJ2-1; TRBD2 is a possible D gene (5 bases). Trimming removed 2 bases from V and 0 bases from J, with 5 bases in between. The CDR3 sequence is 14 residues long. Germline lookup yields CDR1 MNHEY and CDR2 SMNVEV (reference sequence).

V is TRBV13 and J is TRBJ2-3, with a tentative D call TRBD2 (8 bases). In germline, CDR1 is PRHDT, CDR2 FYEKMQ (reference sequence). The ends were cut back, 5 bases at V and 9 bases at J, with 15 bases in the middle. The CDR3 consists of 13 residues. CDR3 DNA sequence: TGTGCCAGCAGCCCAGTAGCGGGACAGACGCAGTATTTT. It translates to CASSPVAGQTQYF.

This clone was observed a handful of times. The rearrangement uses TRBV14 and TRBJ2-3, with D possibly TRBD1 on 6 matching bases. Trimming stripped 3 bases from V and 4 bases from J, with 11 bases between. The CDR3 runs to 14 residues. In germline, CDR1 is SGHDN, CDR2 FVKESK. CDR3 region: CASSQDGTPDTQYF. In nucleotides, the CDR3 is TGTGCCAGCAGCCAGGACGGGACACCAGATACGCAGTATTTT.

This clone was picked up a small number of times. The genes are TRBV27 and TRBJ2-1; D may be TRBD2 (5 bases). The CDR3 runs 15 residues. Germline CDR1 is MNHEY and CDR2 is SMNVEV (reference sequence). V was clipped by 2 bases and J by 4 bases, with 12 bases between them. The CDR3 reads CASSLTPSRYNEQFF. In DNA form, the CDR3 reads TGTGCCAGCAGTTTAACGCCTAGCCGGTACAATGAGCAGTTCTTC.

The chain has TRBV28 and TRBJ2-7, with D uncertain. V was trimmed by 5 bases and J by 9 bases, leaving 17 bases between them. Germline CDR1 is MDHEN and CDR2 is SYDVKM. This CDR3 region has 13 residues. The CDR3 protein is CASSVSTGSWQYF. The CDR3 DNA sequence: TGTGCCAGCAGTGTTTCGACGGGTTCCTGGCAGTACTTC.

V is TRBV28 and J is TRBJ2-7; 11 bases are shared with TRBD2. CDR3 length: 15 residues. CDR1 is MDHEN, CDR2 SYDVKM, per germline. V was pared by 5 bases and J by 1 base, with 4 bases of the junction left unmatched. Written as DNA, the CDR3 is TGTGCCAGCAGTCCGGGACTAGCGGAATCCTACGAGCAGTACTTC. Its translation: CASSPGLAESYEQYF.

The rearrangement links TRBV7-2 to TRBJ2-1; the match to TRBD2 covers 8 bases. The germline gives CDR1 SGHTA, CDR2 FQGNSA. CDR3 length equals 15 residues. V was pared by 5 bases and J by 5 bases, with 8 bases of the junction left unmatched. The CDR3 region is CASSPGLAWDNEQFF. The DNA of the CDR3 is TGTGCCAGCAGCCCCGGACTAGCTTGGGACAATGAGCAGTTCTTC.

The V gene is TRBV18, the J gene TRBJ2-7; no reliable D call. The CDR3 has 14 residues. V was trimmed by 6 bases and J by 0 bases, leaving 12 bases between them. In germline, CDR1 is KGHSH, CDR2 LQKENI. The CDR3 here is CASSPSAASYEQYF. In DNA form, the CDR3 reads TGTGCCAGCTCCCCCTCCGCGGCCTCCTACGAGCAGTACTTC.

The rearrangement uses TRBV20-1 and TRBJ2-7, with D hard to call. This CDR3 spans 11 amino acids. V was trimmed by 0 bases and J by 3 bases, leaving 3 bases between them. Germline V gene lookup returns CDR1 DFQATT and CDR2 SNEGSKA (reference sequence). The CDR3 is CSARDLYEQYF. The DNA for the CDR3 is TGCAGTGCTAGAGATCTCTACGAGCAGTACTTC.

CDR3 nucleotide sequence: TGTGCCAGCAGCTTAGGGAGTGGTGTGGGGGCTAATCAGCCCCAGCATTTT. Translated, it gives CASSLGSGVGANQPQHF. The chain joins TRBV7-2 to TRBJ1-5; tentatively, D is TRBD1 (6 bases). The V and J ends lost 1 base and 4 bases respectively, with 17 bases between them. The germline V gene has CDR1 SGHTA and CDR2 FQGNSA. The CDR3 totals 17 residues.

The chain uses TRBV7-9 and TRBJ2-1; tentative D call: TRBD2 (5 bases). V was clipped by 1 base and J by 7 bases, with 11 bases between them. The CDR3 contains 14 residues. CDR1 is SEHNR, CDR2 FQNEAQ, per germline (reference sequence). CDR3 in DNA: TGTGCCAGCAGCTTAGTTGGGGAGAGTAATGAGCAGTTCTTC. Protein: CASSLVGESNEQFF.

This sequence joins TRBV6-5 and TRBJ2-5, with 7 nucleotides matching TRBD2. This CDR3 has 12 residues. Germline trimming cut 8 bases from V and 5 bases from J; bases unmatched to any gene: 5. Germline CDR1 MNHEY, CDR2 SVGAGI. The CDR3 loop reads CASSSGGETQYF. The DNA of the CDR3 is TGTGCCAGCTCTTCGGGAGGCGAGACCCAGTACTTC.